This T cell receptor beta chain was found in a study of PD-1 blockade in mismatch repair-deficient tumors. About the study: Patients had some twelve mismatch repair-deficient cancer types, all previously treated and progressing.

CDR1 SEHNR and CDR2 FQNEAQ come from the germline V gene (reference sequence). With 5 bases removed from V and 6 bases from J, the gap between germline ends came to 7 bases. CDR3 length: 12 amino acids. Only in-frame clones appear in the TCRdb table, and some are missing; sequencing was by immunoSEQ multiplex PCR. Here the sample spans about 79,000 clones, roughly 80% being singletons. This clonotype was obtained from an adult with mismatch repair-deficient cancer. The V and J genes are TRBV7-9 and TRBJ2-2, with D possibly matching TRBD2 (6 bases). The sample here was peripheral blood, taken 44 weeks after starting pembrolizumab. CDR3 in DNA: TGTGCCAGCAGCGGGGGGTCCGGGGAGCTGTTTTTT. Its translation is CASSGGSGELFF.